This TCR beta chain was retrieved from a study of blood T cell repertoires in COVID-19. Study-level background: T cells, B-cell-depleted T cells, or PBMCs supplied cDNA or gDNA.

Sequenced by immunoSEQ multiplex PCR; TCRdb stores in-frame clones only, minus some. The repertoire consists of approximately 130,000 clones, with under 85% occurring once and the leading ten covering approximately 20%. Clinical history reported by participants formed the basis on which cohorts were assigned. This TCR was recovered from a man in his thirties or forties who had recovered from COVID-19. The sequenced material came from PBMCs or T cells enriched from blood (not recorded which).

The CDR3 nucleotides read TGTGCCTGGGTACCCGAACACAGGGCTGGCTACACCTTC. Its protein product is CAWVPEHRAGYTF. The rearrangement uses TRBV30 and TRBJ1-2; possibly TRBD1 for D (6 bases). V lost 5 bases to trimming and J lost 7 bases, with 17 bases between them. The CDR3 sequence is 13 residues long. Germline values: CDR1 GTSNPN, CDR2 SVGIG (reference sequence).